The subject of this entry is one T cell receptor beta chain. Its antigen remains undetermined. No much larger clone exists at a distance of one base, and base qualities are not known. Whole blood was collected in K2EDTA tubes by collaborating institutions according to the institutions' own protocols. For TCRbeta analysis, collaborator samples were shipped as frozen whole blood, as isolated PBMCs, or as DNA extracted from either sample type. Trimming removed 5 bases from V and 3 bases from J; the gene matches leave 7 bases unexplained. CDR1 and CDR2, looked up from the germline V gene (reference sequence), are MNHEY and SMNVEV. From cysteine to phenylalanine, the CDR3 is 16 amino acids long. This entry keeps only the CDR3 DNA: 48 bases, framed from base 1. The data derive from a study of blood T cell repertoires in COVID-19 (dated by TCRdb to 2018 to 2021). Regarding the complete study: Collaborator samples came from the United States, Italy and Spain and covered acute and convalescent phases of COVID-19. The prospective study material was composed of cDNA or gDNA derived from T cells, B-cell-depleted T cells, or PBMCs. The dataset comprised deeply sampled blood TCRbeta repertoires from subjects exposed to, actively infected with, or recovered from COVID-19. The repertoires were released in a freely available public database intended as a resource for research on the immune response to SARS-CoV-2. The samples were drawn from the first 160 participants of the ongoing ImmuneRACE study and from over 950 subjects provided by 6 global collaborators. A de-identified subject ID, COVID-19 status, age in years and sex were almost always included in the sample metadata. Where available, HLA class I and class II types were taken from metadata supplied by the sample provider and were not determined by assay-based typing. Paper-wide results and their limitations: Clinical and demographic metadata were provided uncurated, with the amount varying by source and participant.

TCRbeta CDR3 regions were amplified from genomic DNA by means of the immunoSEQ Assay, a bias-controlled multiplex PCR. Per the original workflow: The number of nucleated cells in each sample was estimated from the amplification of reference gene primers within the assay. To quantify the absolute abundance of each unique TCRbeta CDR3 rearrangement, sequence reads were collapsed and filtered. Productive Simpson clonality was computed per sample as the square root of Simpson's diversity index over productive rearrangements. In its TCRdb copy, this immuneACCESS table keeps in-frame sequences only and misses some clones. Where compared with another copy, unresolved V genes explain less than half of these, and the others have no known cause. The V and J calls and clone size are taken from that table; D and trimming were inferred from the DNA. The sample yields 87,000 or so clones; approximately 86% were counted once. About 3% of the sample is held by the ten biggest clonotypes.

Source material: peripheral blood. This clonotype originated in a woman in her forties or fifties with active or convalescent COVID-19. The sequence is built from TRBV27 and TRBJ2-1; 10 bases in the junction line up with TRBD2. The CDR3 protein: CASSRLGTSVYNEQFF. At the DNA level, the sequence is TGTGCCAGCAGTCGGCTCGGGACTAGCGTCTACAATGAGCAGTTCTTC.